This T cell receptor (beta chain) was recorded in a study of shared clonotypes between healthy human individuals. CDR3 length equals 12 residues. V was clipped by 7 bases and J by 3 bases, with 13 bases between them. Germline CDR1 is SQVTM and CDR2 is ANQGSEA. TCRdb keeps only in-frame clones here, not all; method: immunoSEQ multiplex PCR. This table holds hundreds of thousands of clones, about two thirds found once. The sample taken for sequencing was memory CD4+ T cells sorted from blood. As to subset: CD45RA-negative fraction. The chain recombines TRBV29-1 with TRBJ2-7, with D tentatively TRBD1 (6 bases). This clonotype was obtained from a woman in her thirties in good health. In DNA, the CDR3 is TGCAGCGGAGGACAGACAGTCTACGAGCAGTACTTC. Its translation: CSGGQTVYEQYF.